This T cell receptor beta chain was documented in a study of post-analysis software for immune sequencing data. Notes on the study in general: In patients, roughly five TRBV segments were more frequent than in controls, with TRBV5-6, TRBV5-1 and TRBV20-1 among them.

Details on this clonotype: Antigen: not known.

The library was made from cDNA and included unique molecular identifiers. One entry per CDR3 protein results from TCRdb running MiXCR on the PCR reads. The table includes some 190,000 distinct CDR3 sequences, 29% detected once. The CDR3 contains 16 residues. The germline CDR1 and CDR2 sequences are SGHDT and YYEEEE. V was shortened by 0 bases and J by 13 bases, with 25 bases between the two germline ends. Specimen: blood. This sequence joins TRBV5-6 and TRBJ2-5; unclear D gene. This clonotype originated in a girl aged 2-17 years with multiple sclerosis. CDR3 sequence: CASSLVGSTTSYKRYF. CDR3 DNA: TGTGCCAGCAGCTTGGTGGGCAGCACAACATCCTACAAGCGGTACTTC.